These T cell receptor beta chains were read from a single sample in a study of shared clonotypes between healthy human individuals. Generated by immunoSEQ multiplex PCR, the TCRdb table keeps only in-frame clones and is missing some. The sample consists of about half a million clones, more than 65% of them appearing once. Specimen: PBMCs. These receptors all come from a middle-aged woman in good health. Some clones in this sample may be carry-over from other donors' samples. Both conserved end residues are part of each CDR3. D genes are given only for firm matches. Expanded clones get a size class; other rows say once, few or many, or leave the size out.

V	D	J	size	CDR3	DNA
TRBV5-4	-	TRBJ2-3	-	CASSFSGSPDTQYF	TGTGCCAGCAGCTTCTCAGGATCCCCAGATACGCAGTATTTT
TRBV25-1	-	TRBJ1-6	-	CASSAAGGSPLHF	TGTGCCAGCAGCGCTGCTGGGGGTTCACCCCTCCACTTT
TRBV10-3	-	TRBJ1-1	-	CASQQTPNTEAFF	TGTGCCTCACAACAGACACCGAACACTGAAGCTTTCTTT
TRBV7-9	-	TRBJ2-1	-	CASSLGGSYNEQFF	TGTGCCAGCAGCTTAGGGGGCTCCTACAATGAGCAGTTCTTC
TRBV9	-	TRBJ2-1	-	CASSVGTSSYNEQFF	TGTGCCAGCAGCGTAGGTACTAGCTCCTACAATGAGCAGTTCTTC
TRBV5-1	TRBD2	TRBJ2-5	-	CASSLSGTSGSGQETQYF	TGCGCCAGCAGCTTGTCAGGGACTAGCGGGAGCGGGCAAGAGACCCAGTACTTC
TRBV19	-	TRBJ2-7	-	CASSRGQFYEQYF	TGTGCCAGTAGCAGAGGACAGTTCTACGAGCAGTACTTC
TRBV27	-	TRBJ1-2	-	CASRGMAENYGYTF	TGTGCCAGCAGAGGGATGGCGGAGAACTATGGCTACACCTTC
TRBV7-9	-	TRBJ1-1	few	CASSFGRDFNTEAFF	TGTGCCAGCAGCTTTGGCAGGGATTTCAACACTGAAGCTTTCTTT
TRBV5-4	-	TRBJ2-7	-	CASSPGSPSSYEQYF	TGTGCCAGCAGCCCGGGATCCCCGAGCTCCTACGAGCAGTACTTC
TRBV6-1	-	TRBJ2-7	-	CATRRGSYEQYF	TGTGCCACACGCAGGGGTTCCTACGAGCAGTACTTC
TRBV2	-	TRBJ1-2	-	CASSVFYGYTF	TGTGCCAGCAGTGTATTCTATGGCTACACCTTC
TRBV6-6	-	TRBJ2-1	-	CASRTSGNEQFF	TGTGCCAGCAGGACGTCGGGGAATGAGCAGTTCTTC
TRBV9	-	TRBJ1-5	few	CASSVVADTNQPQHF	TGTGCCAGCAGCGTAGTTGCGGACACCAATCAGCCCCAGCATTTT
TRBV28	TRBD1	TRBJ1-3	-	CASSLATGAGNTIYF	TGTGCCAGCAGTTTAGCGACAGGGGCTGGAAACACCATATATTTT
TRBV7-2	-	TRBJ1-1	-	CASSFRVGTEAFF	TGTGCCAGCAGCTTTAGGGTAGGCACTGAAGCTTTCTTT
TRBV28	-	TRBJ2-1	-	CASSLSNEQFF	TGTGCCAGCAGTTTAAGCAATGAGCAGTTCTTC
TRBV19	TRBD2	TRBJ2-1	many	CASSKREISYNEQFF	TGTGCCAGTAGTAAGCGGGAAATCAGCTACAATGAGCAGTTCTTC
TRBV11-2	TRBD1	TRBJ2-7	-	CASSLDPSGQSYEQYF	TGTGCCAGCAGCTTAGATCCGTCGGGACAGTCCTACGAGCAGTACTTC
TRBV11-2	-	TRBJ1-4	-	CASSLDGSISEKLFF	TGTGCCAGCAGCTTAGATGGAAGTATCTCTGAAAAACTGTTTTTT
TRBV5-1	-	TRBJ1-5	-	CASSLLPGATYSNQPQHF	TGCGCCAGCAGCTTACTCCCTGGGGCAACCTATAGCAATCAGCCCCAGCATTTT
TRBV5-4	TRBD1	TRBJ2-1	few	CASSSNRGYNEQFF	TGTGCCAGCAGCTCCAACAGGGGCTACAATGAGCAGTTCTTC
TRBV27	-	TRBJ1-1	-	CASSEGGFDTEAFF	TGTGCCAGCAGCGAGGGTGGATTCGACACTGAAGCTTTCTTT
TRBV5-4	TRBD2	TRBJ2-7	few	CASSLTSGKYEQYF	TGTGCCAGCAGCTTGACTAGCGGGAAGTACGAGCAGTACTTC
TRBV7-9	-	TRBJ2-7	-	CASSLFERYEQYF	TGTGCCAGCAGCTTATTTGAGCGCTACGAGCAGTACTTC
TRBV6-1	TRBD2	TRBJ2-2	-	CASTDLAELTGELFF	TGTGCCAGCACCGACCTAGCGGAGTTAACCGGGGAGCTGTTTTTT
TRBV6-1	-	TRBJ1-5	few	CASSESTGYGQPQHF	TGTGCCAGCAGTGAATCGACAGGTTACGGTCAGCCCCAGCATTTT
TRBV28	-	TRBJ2-7	-	CASSFTNSYEQYF	TGTGCCAGCAGTTTCACTAACTCCTACGAGCAGTACTTC
TRBV6-5	-	TRBJ1-1	-	CASSSGPDGNTEAFF	TGTGCCAGCAGTTCAGGTCCGGACGGGAACACTGAAGCTTTCTTT
TRBV10-2	TRBD2	TRBJ2-1	-	CASKLAGGYNEQFF	TGCGCCAGCAAGCTAGCGGGAGGATACAATGAGCAGTTCTTC
TRBV6-5	TRBD2	TRBJ2-5	-	CASTRLAGVEETQYF	TGTGCCAGCACCCGACTAGCGGGAGTTGAGGAGACCCAGTACTTC
TRBV10-3	TRBD2	TRBJ2-3	many	CAISEPSGFPSTDTQYF	TGTGCCATCAGCGAACCTAGCGGATTCCCTAGCACAGATACGCAGTATTTT
TRBV7-3	-	TRBJ2-3	few	CASSFSSTSGTDTQYF	TGTGCCAGCAGCTTCTCGTCCACCTCCGGCACAGATACGCAGTATTTT
TRBV6-6	-	TRBJ1-5	-	CASSYDMGGQPQHF	TGTGCCAGCAGTTACGATATGGGAGGTCAGCCCCAGCATTTT
TRBV28	-	TRBJ2-1	-	CASSLWGAGYNEQFF	TGTGCCAGCAGTTTATGGGGGGCGGGTTACAATGAGCAGTTCTTC
TRBV10-3	-	TRBJ1-4	-	CAISGRQAGGSEKLFF	TGTGCCATCAGTGGCCGCCAGGCTGGGGGGAGTGAAAAACTGTTTTTT
TRBV5-4	TRBD1	TRBJ2-7	-	CASSPDRAVGEQYF	TGTGCCAGCAGCCCAGACAGGGCGGTCGGCGAGCAGTACTTC
TRBV7-9	-	TRBJ2-7	-	CASSVYSEGEQYF	TGTGCCAGCAGCGTATACTCGGAGGGAGAGCAGTACTTC
TRBV18	-	TRBJ1-2	-	CASSPSGTDGYTF	TGTGCCAGCTCACCGTCAGGGACGGATGGCTACACCTTC
TRBV28	-	TRBJ1-2	-	CASSLGPYGYTF	TGTGCCAGCAGTTTAGGTCCTTATGGCTACACCTTC
TRBV5-1	-	TRBJ2-5	many	CVFWGGETQYF	TGCGTATTCTGGGGCGGGGAGACCCAGTACTTC
TRBV5-6	-	TRBJ2-2	-	CASSFAGGVSWELFF	TGTGCCAGCAGCTTCGCCGGGGGCGTCAGTTGGGAGCTGTTTTTT
TRBV19	-	TRBJ1-2	once	CASSIQGYGYTF	TGTGCCAGTAGTATCCAAGGCTATGGCTACACCTTC
TRBV19	TRBD2	TRBJ2-1	few	CASTSTSFTYNEQFF	TGTGCCAGTACTTCGACTAGCTTCACCTACAATGAGCAGTTCTTC
TRBV5-1	TRBD2	TRBJ2-1	-	CASSVPGLALYNEQFF	TGCGCCAGCAGCGTTCCGGGACTAGCGCTTTACAATGAGCAGTTCTTC
TRBV28	-	TRBJ1-2	once	CASSLSDLSRGYTF	TGTGCCAGCAGTTTATCAGACCTAAGCCGTGGCTACACCTTC
TRBV28	TRBD2	TRBJ2-3	-	CASSSAGLAGFADTQYF	TGTGCCAGCAGCTCTGCGGGACTAGCGGGATTCGCAGATACGCAGTATTTT
TRBV28	-	TRBJ1-5	-	CASSLGGAQHF	TGTGCCAGCAGTTTGGGGGGGGCCCAGCATTTT
TRBV5-1	TRBD1	TRBJ2-3	-	CASSLRGQGMDTQYF	TGCGCCAGCAGCTTGAGGGGACAGGGAATGGATACGCAGTATTTT
TRBV4-3	TRBD2	TRBJ2-3	-	CASSPGLAGGLPDTQYF	TGCGCCAGCAGCCCGGGACTAGCGGGAGGTCTGCCAGATACGCAGTATTTT
TRBV11-2	-	TRBJ2-2	-	CASSLEVTRYPANTGELFF	TGTGCCAGCAGCTTAGAGGTGACGCGATACCCAGCGAACACCGGGGAGCTGTTTTTT
TRBV6-1	-	TRBJ2-1	few	CASLTIEWEQFF	TGTGCCAGCCTGACTATAGAATGGGAGCAGTTCTTC
TRBV9	-	TRBJ1-6	-	CASSPNNSPLHF	TGTGCCAGCAGCCCTAATAATTCACCCCTCCACTTT
TRBV27	-	TRBJ1-2	-	CASRRGQGRYGYTF	TGTGCCAGCAGGCGGGGACAAGGTCGATATGGCTACACCTTC
TRBV7-8	TRBD2	TRBJ2-7	-	CASSPGSGSSYEQYF	TGTGCCAGCAGCCCCGGGAGCGGGAGCTCCTACGAGCAGTACTTC